Listed below are T cell receptor beta chains from one sample, sequenced in a study of cytomegalovirus exposure and HLA in healthy donors. Using immunoSEQ multiplex PCR, the repertoire was profiled, and TCRdb retains in-frame clones only, with some absent. The sample shows roughly 130,000 clones, approximately 85% of them seen only once. Material for sequencing was PBMCs. The receptors here all came from a male donor in good health and CMV-seropositive. CDR3s leave out the opening cysteine and the closing phenylalanine or tryptophan. Not every row has a clone size; where given, it reads once, few, many or a size class.

cdr3_aa,clone_size,v_call,j_call
ASSFQGSDTQY,NA,TRBV5-4,TRBJ2-3
ASSSRPGQGVIFGYT,NA,TRBV7-9,TRBJ1-2
ASSFPGTRSEQY,NA,TRBV7-2,TRBJ2-7
ASSLPGQSEDSQY,NA,TRBV27,TRBJ2-4
ASSLALGGGLRDTQY,once,TRBV7-9,TRBJ2-3
ASSLGGNSYNEQF,NA,TRBV27,TRBJ2-1
ASSPRTGTGGDTEAF,NA,TRBV5-1,TRBJ1-1
SSSDGQGATGNTIY,NA,TRBV7-9,TRBJ1-3
ASSLGGREKLF,NA,TRBV4-1,TRBJ1-4
ASSLGWTAGNSPLH,few,TRBV27,TRBJ1-6
ASSIIAAGHNEQF,NA,TRBV19,TRBJ2-1
ASSIEVREYNEQF,NA,TRBV19,TRBJ2-1
ASSYILTDTQY,NA,TRBV27,TRBJ2-3
ASSSQRQAYEQY,few,TRBV5-1,TRBJ2-7
ASSLGERYEQY,NA,TRBV11-3,TRBJ2-7
ASSSPGTSGRYSSYNEQF,NA,TRBV21-1,TRBJ2-1
ATRSGRGPQY,once,TRBV6-5,TRBJ2-5
ASSLQGQGAGEAF,NA,TRBV5-1,TRBJ1-1
ASSFYREGETQY,NA,TRBV7-2,TRBJ2-5
ASSFVQRADTQY,NA,TRBV5-6,TRBJ2-3
ASSFSISSGANGLT,NA,TRBV5-1,TRBJ2-6
ASRGQGNLDIQY,NA,TRBV19,TRBJ2-4